These 21 T cell receptor beta chains share one sample of origin, sequenced in a study of beta chain features in type 1 diabetes (dated by TCRdb to 2017 to 2018). General conclusions and limits of the study: In all four CD4+ subsets, TCRB CDR3 length was moderately but significantly shorter in type 1 diabetes patients.

Antigen specificity for these receptors is unknown. Receptor amplification or capture employed the immunoSEQ multiplex PCR assay. All of the isolated RNA was reverse transcribed with the High Capacity cDNA Reverse Transcription Kit, so expressed TCRB transcripts were sequenced. TCRdb re-hosts the immuneACCESS table, in-frame sequences only. Its copies lack some clones; in the studies checked, an unresolved V gene accounts for under half of them, and the cause for the rest is not known. The sample records about 47,000 clones, around 40% of which are singletons. The ten largest clones take up less than 0.15% of the sample. Sequenced: stem cell memory CD4+ T cells from blood. The cell subset or site label on this specimen signifies: stem cell-like memory CD4+ T cells. These receptors originate from a man aged 30-40 years with type 1 diabetes.

V and J are TRBV7-2 and TRBJ1-4; 10 nucleotides line up with TRBD1. CDR1 is SGHTA and CDR2 is FQGNSA in the germline V gene. The CDR3 covers 13 residues. V shed 5 bases and J 7 bases; nucleotides not matched to a gene: 1. The CDR3 sequence is CASSRDRGEKLFF. CDR3 sequence (DNA): TGTGCCAGCAGCAGGGACAGGGGTGAAAAACTGTTTTTT. Full variable domain (missing parts from reference TRBV7-2 and TRBJ1-4): GAGVSQSPSNKVTEKGKDVELRCDPISGHTALYWYRQSLGQGLEFLIYFQGNSAPDKSGLPSDRFSAERTGGSVSTLTIQRTQQEDSAVYLCASSRDRGEKLFFGSGTQLSVL.

This sequence joins TRBV7-9 and TRBJ2-1, with D perhaps matching TRBD2 (7 bases). CDR1 and CDR2 from the germline V gene are SEHNR and FQNEAQ (reference sequence). The CDR3 totals 12 residues. Trimming stripped 11 bases from V and 3 bases from J, with 11 bases between. The CDR3 region is CAGGGLYNEQFF. The CDR3 region has the DNA TGTGCCGGGGGGGGCCTCTACAATGAGCAGTTCTTC.

This clone has a handful of counts. The rearrangement uses TRBV10-3 and TRBJ2-4; maybe TRBD2 (6 bases). In germline, CDR1 is ENHRY, CDR2 SYGVKD. Trimming stripped 2 bases from V and 3 bases from J, with 23 bases between. This CDR3 has 19 residues. The CDR3 region is CAISEPVGTEVLGKNIQYF. The CDR3 DNA reads TGTGCCATCAGTGAGCCAGTCGGGACTGAAGTGTTGGGCAAAAACATTCAGTACTTC.

The CDR3 DNA reads TGTGCCAGCGAGCGGGAGAGTTCCTACGAGCAGTACTTC. Translating gives CASERESSYEQYF. This chain connects TRBV28 to TRBJ2-7, with 8 bases aligning to TRBD2. The germline V gene encodes CDR1 MDHEN and CDR2 SYDVKM. CDR3 length: 13 residues. Trimming removed 8 bases from V and 1 base from J; junction bases left unmatched: 4.

This chain links TRBV28 with TRBJ2-2, with D perhaps matching TRBD1 (6 bases). The CDR3 spans 11 residues. V was pared by 6 bases and J by 11 bases, with 10 bases between. Per germline, CDR1 MDHEN and CDR2 SYDVKM. The CDR3 region is CASRIQGELFF. The DNA for the CDR3 is TGTGCCAGCAGAATACAGGGAGAGCTGTTTTTT.

The chain employs TRBV2 and TRBJ1-1; D may be TRBD1 (6 bases). CDR3 length equals 16 residues. The V and J ends lost 3 bases and 5 bases respectively, with 19 bases between them. The germline V gene encodes CDR1 SNHLY and CDR2 FYNNEI. The CDR3, as DNA: TGTGCCAGCAGTGAGCGAGGAATCAGGGGTGAGACTGAAGCTTTCTTT. This sequence encodes CASSERGIRGETEAFF.

The V and J genes are TRBV7-2 and TRBJ2-1, with D maybe TRBD2 (6 bases). V was shortened by 1 base and J by 8 bases, with 12 bases between the two germline ends. The CDR3 runs to 14 residues. Germline V gives CDR1 SGHTA, CDR2 FQGNSA. The CDR3 coding sequence is TGTGCCAGCAGCTTAGGTCTGCGGGGAGATGAGCAGTTCTTC. Translated, it gives CASSLGLRGDEQFF.

V and J are TRBV10-3 and TRBJ2-5; the match to TRBD2 covers 8 bases. This CDR3 is 15 amino acids long. Germline V gene sequence: CDR1 ENHRY, CDR2 SYGVKD. Trimming took 3 bases from V and 5 from J; bases not matched to a gene: 8. CDR3 DNA: TGTGCCATCAGTGATCGGGAGGGCAATGAGGAGACCCAGTACTTC. It yields the protein CAISDREGNEETQYF.

The gene calls are TRBV9 and TRBJ2-1; TRBD2 matches 9 bases. Trimming removed 0 bases from V and 11 bases from J; junction bases left unmatched: 6. This CDR3 region has 14 residues. Germline-derived CDR1 and CDR2 are SGDLS and YYNGEE. CDR3 nucleotide sequence: TGTGCCAGCAGCGTAGGGAGAGCGGGAGGCAAGCAGTTCTTC. It codes for CASSVGRAGGKQFF.

Only a few counts were recorded for this clone. The rearrangement links TRBV6-5 to TRBJ2-5; D is unclear. Trimming took off 2 bases at V and 5 bases at J, with 9 bases between the two ends. CDR3 length equals 13 residues. Germline V gives CDR1 MNHEY, CDR2 SVGAGI. In DNA, the CDR3 is TGTGCCAGCAGTTACGAGGCTGGGGAGACCCAGTACTTC. Translation gives CASSYEAGETQYF.

The V and J genes are TRBV5-1 and TRBJ2-5; 8 nucleotides agree with TRBD1. The V gene end was trimmed by 0 bases and the J gene end by 4 bases; junction bases not matched to a gene: 8. The CDR3 is made up of 16 amino acids. The germline V gene encodes CDR1 SGHRS and CDR2 YFSETQ. CDR3 nucleotide sequence: TGCGCCAGCAGCTTGGCAGGACAGGGCACAGGAGAGACCCAGTACTTC. This sequence encodes CASSLAGQGTGETQYF.

V usage is TRBV20-1 and J usage is TRBJ1-1; D not certain. Germline CDR1 and CDR2: DFQATT and SNEGSKA (reference sequence). The V end lost 4 bases, the J end lost 0 bases, and 3 bases lay between the germline ends. The CDR3 has 11 amino acids. The CDR3: CSAKLNTEAFF. CDR3 DNA sequence: TGCAGTGCTAAGCTGAACACTGAAGCTTTCTTT.

This sequence joins TRBV5-1 and TRBJ2-5; 8 nucleotides match TRBD2. TRBJ2-7 explains the end of the DNA better; the J call may be wrong. Per germline, CDR1 SGHRS and CDR2 YFSETQ. This CDR3 region has 13 residues. The CDR3: CASRTTSAYEQYF. In nucleotides, the CDR3 is TGCGCCAGCAGGACGACTAGCGCGTACGAGCAGTACTTC.

The chain has TRBV2 and TRBJ2-7; D is unresolved. Germline V gene lookup returns CDR1 SNHLY and CDR2 FYNNEI. The CDR3 contains 11 residues. V was cut by 5 bases and J by 0 bases, with 2 bases left in between. This CDR3 reads CASSYSYEQYF. DNA for the CDR3: TGTGCCAGCAGTTACTCCTACGAGCAGTACTTC. Using reference TRBV2 and TRBJ2-7 for the parts outside the CDR3, the full variable domain is EPEVTQTPSHQVTQMGQEVILRCVPISNHLYFYWYRQILGQKVEFLVSFYNNEISEKSEIFDDQFSVERPDGSNFTLKIRSTKLEDSAMYFCASSYSYEQYFGPGTRLTVT.

The rearrangement uses TRBV28 and TRBJ2-7; 10 bases map to TRBD2. Per germline, CDR1 MDHEN and CDR2 SYDVKM. The CDR3 loop spans 18 amino acids. J was trimmed by 2 bases and V by 6 bases; bases with no gene match: 16. CDR3 sequence: CASSQTSGLHYLTYEQYF. CDR3 nucleotide sequence: TGTGCCAGCAGCCAGACTAGCGGGCTACATTACTTGACCTACGAGCAGTACTTC.

This clone was seen only a few times. This chain uses TRBV5-1 with TRBJ2-7; TRBD2 matches at 11 bases. V gave up 2 bases and J gave up 0 bases; unmatched junction bases: 1. The CDR3 covers 15 residues. Germline CDR1 SGHRS, CDR2 YFSETQ. CDR3 nucleotide sequence: TGCGCCAGCAGCTTTCTAGCGGGAGGCTCCTACGAGCAGTACTTC. Encoded protein: CASSFLAGGSYEQYF. Using reference TRBV5-1 and TRBJ2-7 for the parts outside the CDR3, the full variable domain is KAGVTQTPRYLIKTRGQQVTLSCSPISGHRSVSWYQQTPGQGLQFLFEYFSETQRNKGNFPGRFSGRQFSNSRSEMNVSTLELGDSALYLCASSFLAGGSYEQYFGPGTRLTVT.

This clone has more than one count but fewer than ten. This chain uses TRBV5-6 with TRBJ1-1; D unclear. V gave up 2 bases and J gave up 4 bases, with 15 bases separating them. The CDR3 has 15 amino acids. The germline CDR1 and CDR2 sequences are SGHDT and YYEEEE. CDR3 loop: CASSFRGNDGTEAFF. The CDR3 nucleotides read TGTGCCAGCAGCTTCCGAGGTAATGATGGCACTGAAGCTTTCTTT.

The CDR3 DNA follows: TGTGCCAGCTCACTCGGCTACGAGCAGTACTTC. Translating it yields CASSLGYEQYF. This sequence joins TRBV18 and TRBJ2-7, with no clear D. The germline CDR1 and CDR2 sequences are KGHSH and LQKENI. This CDR3 contains 11 residues. V lost 4 bases and J 3 bases, leaving 4 bases between the germline ends.

The V and J genes are TRBV7-9 and TRBJ2-2; unclear D gene. The CDR3 covers 16 residues. V was cut by 5 bases and J by 3 bases, with 16 bases left in between. Per the germline V gene, CDR1 is SEHNR and CDR2 is FQNEAQ (reference sequence). CDR3 DNA sequence: TGTGCCAGCAGCCCGCGAGGAGTGGCATACACCGGGGAGCTGTTTTTT. The encoded protein is CASSPRGVAYTGELFF. Full variable domain (rest looked up from reference TRBV7-9 and TRBJ2-2): DTGVSQNPRHKITKRGQNVTFRCDPISEHNRLYWYRQTLGQGPEFLTYFQNEAQLEKSRLLSDRFSAERPKGSFSTLEIQRTEQGDSAMYLCASSPRGVAYTGELFFGEGSRLTVL.

V gene TRBV9 combines with J gene TRBJ2-1; D is perhaps TRBD2 (6 bases). The germline V and J ends were trimmed by 3 bases and 0 bases, with 16 bases remaining between them. The CDR3 has 17 residues. Germline V gene sequence: CDR1 SGDLS, CDR2 YYNGEE. The CDR3 protein is CASSGRLGLDSYNEQFF. The CDR3 DNA reads as TGTGCCAGCAGCGGCCGTCTGGGACTTGACTCCTACAATGAGCAGTTCTTC.

In this sample, this clone turned up a few times. V usage is TRBV10-3 and J usage is TRBJ2-3; 10 nucleotides match TRBD2. Germline assignment: CDR1 ENHRY and CDR2 SYGVKD. The CDR3 runs 14 residues. V trimming: 6 bases; J trimming: 5 bases; junction bases outside the gene matches: 5. This CDR3 is CAISLAGVGDTQYF. Written as DNA, the CDR3 is TGTGCCATCAGCCTAGCGGGAGTGGGAGATACGCAGTATTTT.